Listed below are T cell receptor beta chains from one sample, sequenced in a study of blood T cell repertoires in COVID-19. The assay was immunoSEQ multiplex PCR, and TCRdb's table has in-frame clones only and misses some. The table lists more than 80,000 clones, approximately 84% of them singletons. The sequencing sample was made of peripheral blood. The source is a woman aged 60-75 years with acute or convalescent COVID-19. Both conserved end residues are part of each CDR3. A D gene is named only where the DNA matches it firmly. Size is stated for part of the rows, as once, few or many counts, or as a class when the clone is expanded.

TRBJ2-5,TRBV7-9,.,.,CASSPDGTRGETQYF,TGTGCCAGCAGCCCCGACGGGACTCGAGGAGAGACCCAGTACTTC
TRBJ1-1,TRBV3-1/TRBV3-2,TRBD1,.,CASSFDSGGHGAFF,TGTGCCAGCAGCTTCGACTCAGGGGGCCATGGAGCTTTCTTT
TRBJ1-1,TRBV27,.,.,CASSRYDTEAFF,TGTGCCAGCAGTCGCTATGACACTGAAGCTTTCTTT
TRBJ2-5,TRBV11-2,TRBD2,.,CASSLPTSGSETQYF,TGTGCCAGCAGCTTGCCGACTAGCGGGAGTGAGACCCAGTACTTC
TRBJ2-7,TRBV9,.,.,CASSVGTVPDVEQYF,TGTGCCAGCAGCGTAGGGACAGTGCCCGATGTCGAGCAGTACTTC
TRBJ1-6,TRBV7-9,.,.,CASSLGSGHVSPLHF,TGTGCCAGCAGCTTAGGATCTGGGCACGTTTCACCCCTCCACTTT
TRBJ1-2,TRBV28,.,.,CASSSSGAGFHGYTF,TGTGCCAGCAGTTCGTCAGGGGCCGGATTTCATGGCTACACCTTC
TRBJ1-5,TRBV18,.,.,CASSPGTDRTQPQHF,TGTGCCAGCTCCCCGGGAACGGACCGGACTCAGCCCCAGCATTTT
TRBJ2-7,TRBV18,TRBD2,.,CASSRDTSGSPNHEQYF,TGTGCCAGCTCACGAGACACTAGCGGATCACCCAATCACGAGCAGTACTTC
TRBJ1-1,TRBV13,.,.,CASSLTRRAEAFF,TGTGCCAGCAGCTTAACCCGGCGGGCTGAAGCTTTCTTT
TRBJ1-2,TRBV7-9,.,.,CASSLATANYGYTF,TGTGCCAGCAGCTTAGCAACAGCTAACTATGGCTACACCTTC
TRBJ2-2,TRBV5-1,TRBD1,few,CASSPRTGKPGELFF,TGCGCCAGCAGCCCAAGGACAGGGAAACCCGGGGAGCTGTTTTTT
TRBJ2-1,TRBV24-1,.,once,CATSVADFGEQFF,TGTGCCACCAGTGTCGCGGACTTTGGGGAGCAGTTCTTC
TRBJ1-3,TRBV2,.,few,CASTRGISGNTIYF,TGTGCCAGCACGCGGGGTATCTCTGGAAACACCATATATTTT
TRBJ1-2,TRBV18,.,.,CASSPADSFHGYTF,TGTGCCAGCTCACCGGCTGACAGTTTTCATGGCTACACCTTC
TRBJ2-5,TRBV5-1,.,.,CASSLDGAPTQETQYF,TGCGCCAGCAGCTTGGATGGGGCGCCGACGCAAGAGACCCAGTACTTC